This entry is about one TCR beta chain. Its antigen specificity is not known. No qualities accompany the bases; no much larger clone lies one base away. Libraries were constructed by RACE. Sequencer: NextSeq 500. Library preparation attached unique molecular identifiers to individual cDNA molecules for quantitative, reproducible TCR counting. From each blood RNA sample, both TCR alpha and TCR beta chains were sequenced. Regarding the original processing steps: A median of around 96,000 TCRs per sample was observed, with a range of roughly 20,000 to 700,000. V, J and CDR3 annotation of the TCR reads was carried out using the Decombinator software suite. To make PS versus PT1 abundance plots, every sample was subsampled to the same number of TCRs (28,000). Expanded TCRs were defined as absent before sensitization and observed at least eight times at the 2-week time point. The public reads were reprocessed in TCRdb via fastp at Q25 and MiXCR, keeping in-frame beta chains. Records with the same CDR3 protein are collapsed into one entry carrying the most frequent genes and DNA. The V and J calls reflect TCRdb's pipeline rather than the authors' work. The sample table holds more than 250,000 distinct CDR3 sequences, of which 7.5% to 10% were seen once. 2% to 3% of the sample is held by the ten biggest clonotypes.

Explained via the paper, the time point label denotes: pre-sensitization, week 0. What the treatment or condition label conveys for this sample: therapeutic diphenylcyclopropenone sensitization with weekly scalp DPC. At every patch-test visit, the blood draw took place before the patch test was put on. Patients were considered eligible if aged 18 to 70, diagnosed with alopecia and deemed suitable for DPC therapy, and patients were excluded if pregnant. Unfractionated whole blood was collected in Tempus Blood RNA tubes, and total RNA was extracted from that blood. The data were taken from a study of human T cells and chemical hapten exposure (dated by TCRdb to 2020 to 2023). Context from the whole study: For sensitization, 2% DPC in acetone was applied to a 2 cm by 2 cm area of upper inner arm skin. Patch testing was performed on the upper back with Finn chambers containing 0.01% DPC, and the patch tests were scored after 6 days according to International Contact Dermatitis Research Group standards. Libraries were combined into a pool for sequencing, and differences in TCR yield between samples came mainly from small differences in library volumes within the pool. In alopecia patients, the study followed how the peripheral blood TCR repertoire changed in vivo over primary and secondary sensitization to diphenylcyclopropenone (DPC), a hapten. Weekly therapeutic DPC doses were additionally applied to the scalp of patients throughout the roughly 23-week study period. Most of the patients in the cohort were female, and the cohort covered alopecia areata with under or over 50% scalp involvement, alopecia totalis and alopecia universalis. Blood was sampled from patients pre-sensitization (week 0) and at 2, 6 and about 24 weeks after DPC sensitization. For TCR sequencing, blood came from over 25 alopecia patients at anywhere from one to four time points (pre-sensitization, 2, 6 and 24 weeks). What the work shows at the level of the full study, not this receptor alone: Repeated subsampling changed both the strength of the expansion versus patch-test correlation and the threshold at which that correlation became significant. DPC sensitization did not change how many TCRs were above 1 in 1000 frequency, and no evidence was found of alterations in global repertoire structure. Patch test score correlated positively with the number of PT1 expanded TCRs, reaching significance at thresholds 8, 16 and 32 but not at 4. Because all patients had alopecia, a presumed autoimmune disease, the immune response of the patients might differ from that of healthy individuals. Compared with pre-sensitization or healthy control sets, expanded TCRs formed significantly more large CDR3 similarity clusters, which is consistent with antigen-driven responses.

From cysteine to phenylalanine, the CDR3 is 15 amino acids long. The read is trimmed to its CDR3 DNA, 45 bases read in frame from base 1. Relative to germline, V is 3 bases shorter and J is 3 bases shorter, with 14 bases between their ends. Sequences DFQATT (CDR1) and SNEGSKA (CDR2) are obtained from the germline V gene (reference sequence). The chain is encoded by TRBV20-1 joined to TRBJ2-2, and the D gene may be TRBD1, 6 bases matching. This TCR came from a woman between 40 and 55 years old with alopecia areata. Some clones in this sample may be carry-over from other donors' samples. The sample in question was whole blood, obtained in connection with sensitization to the hapten diphenylcyclopropenone (DPC). The nucleotide sequence reads TGCAGTGCTAGGGTAGCAGGGGCGGACACCGGGGAGCTGTTTTTT. This codes for CSARVAGADTGELFF.